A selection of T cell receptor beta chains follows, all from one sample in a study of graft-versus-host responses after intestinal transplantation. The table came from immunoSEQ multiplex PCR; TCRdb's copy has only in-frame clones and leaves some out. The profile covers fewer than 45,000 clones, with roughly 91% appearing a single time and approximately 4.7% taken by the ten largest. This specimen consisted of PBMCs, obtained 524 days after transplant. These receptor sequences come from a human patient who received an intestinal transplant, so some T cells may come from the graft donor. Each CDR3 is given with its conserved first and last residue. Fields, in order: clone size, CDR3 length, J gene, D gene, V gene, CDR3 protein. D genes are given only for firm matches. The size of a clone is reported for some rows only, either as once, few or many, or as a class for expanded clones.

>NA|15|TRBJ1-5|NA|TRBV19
CASRAVMKSNQPQHF
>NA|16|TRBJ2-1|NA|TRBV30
CAWNRKVQSSYNEQFF
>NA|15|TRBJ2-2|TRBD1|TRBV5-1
CASSPRTGGTGELFF
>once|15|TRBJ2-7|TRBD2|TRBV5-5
CASSLPTSGGSEQYF
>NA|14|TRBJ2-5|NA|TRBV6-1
CASSELEEEKTQYF
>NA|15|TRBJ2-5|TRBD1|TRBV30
CAWAPGTGGGETQYF
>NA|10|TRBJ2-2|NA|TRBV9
CASSGSELFF
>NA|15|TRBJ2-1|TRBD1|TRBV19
CASSRGQGPYNEQFF
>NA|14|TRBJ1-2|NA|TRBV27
CASRASGGGYGYTF
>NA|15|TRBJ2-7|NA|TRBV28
CASRPGTFRAHEQYF
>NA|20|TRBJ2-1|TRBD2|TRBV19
CASSRTGTSGISSSYNEQFF
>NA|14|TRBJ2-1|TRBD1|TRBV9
CASSVGTGGDEQFF
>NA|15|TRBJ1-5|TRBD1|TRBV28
CASSFYRGFGQPQHF
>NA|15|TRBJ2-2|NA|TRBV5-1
CASSLVLVNTGELFF
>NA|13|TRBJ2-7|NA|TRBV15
CATSRDSGEVEYF
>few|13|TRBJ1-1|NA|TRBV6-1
CASSPDAWTEAFF
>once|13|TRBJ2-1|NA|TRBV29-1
CSVYRDPVNEQFF
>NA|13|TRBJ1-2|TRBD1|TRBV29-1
CSVGTGDDYGYTF
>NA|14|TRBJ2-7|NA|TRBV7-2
CASSLDGGSGEQYF
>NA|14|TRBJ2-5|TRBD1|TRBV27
CAGSADRGLKTQYF
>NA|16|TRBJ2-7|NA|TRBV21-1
CASSKGPRTGSYEQYF
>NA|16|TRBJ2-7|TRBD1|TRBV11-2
CASSARTGGSGYEQYF
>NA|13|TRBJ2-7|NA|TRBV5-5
CASSLGAGYEQYF
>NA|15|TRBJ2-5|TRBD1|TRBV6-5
CASTRLGQIQETQYF
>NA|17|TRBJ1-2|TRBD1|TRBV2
CASSENSRTGDTAGYTF
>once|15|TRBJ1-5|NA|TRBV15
CATSGEQASNQPQHF
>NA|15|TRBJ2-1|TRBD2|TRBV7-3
CASSSAGTSGQEQFF
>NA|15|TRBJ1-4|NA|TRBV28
CASRPGEFGNEKLFF